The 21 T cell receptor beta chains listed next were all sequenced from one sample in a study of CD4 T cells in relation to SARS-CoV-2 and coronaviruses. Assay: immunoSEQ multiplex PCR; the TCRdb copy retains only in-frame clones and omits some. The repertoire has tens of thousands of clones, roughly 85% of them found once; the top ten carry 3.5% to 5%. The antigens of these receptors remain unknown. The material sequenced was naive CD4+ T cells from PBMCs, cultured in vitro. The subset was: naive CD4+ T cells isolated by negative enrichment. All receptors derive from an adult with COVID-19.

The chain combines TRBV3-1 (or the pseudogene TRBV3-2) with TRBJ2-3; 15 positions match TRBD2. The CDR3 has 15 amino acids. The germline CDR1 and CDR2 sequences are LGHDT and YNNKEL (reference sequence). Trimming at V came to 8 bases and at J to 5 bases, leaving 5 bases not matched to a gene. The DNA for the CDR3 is TGTGCCAGCCGAGGACTAGCGGGAGGGGTAGATACGCAGTATTTT. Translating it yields CASRGLAGGVDTQYF.

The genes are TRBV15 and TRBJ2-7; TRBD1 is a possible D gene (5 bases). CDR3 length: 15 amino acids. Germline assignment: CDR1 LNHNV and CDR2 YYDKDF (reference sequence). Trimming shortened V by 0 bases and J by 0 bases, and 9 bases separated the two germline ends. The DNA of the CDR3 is TGTGCCACCAGCAGAGATCACAGGTCCTCCTACGAGCAGTACTTC. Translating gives CATSRDHRSSYEQYF.

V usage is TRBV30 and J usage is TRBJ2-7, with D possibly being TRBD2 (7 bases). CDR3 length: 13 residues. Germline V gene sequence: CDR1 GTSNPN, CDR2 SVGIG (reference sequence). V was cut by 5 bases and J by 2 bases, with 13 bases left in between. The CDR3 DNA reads TGTGCCTGGCGGGGGGACACTCCCTACGAGCAGTACTTC. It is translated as CAWRGDTPYEQYF.

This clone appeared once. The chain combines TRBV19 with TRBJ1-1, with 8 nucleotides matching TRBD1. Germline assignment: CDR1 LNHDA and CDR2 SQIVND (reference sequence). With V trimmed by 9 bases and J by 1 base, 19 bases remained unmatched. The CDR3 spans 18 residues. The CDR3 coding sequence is TGTGCCAGCCGATTCTACGGGGGGACAGGAGCCGGGAACACTGAAGCTTTCTTT. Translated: CASRFYGGTGAGNTEAFF. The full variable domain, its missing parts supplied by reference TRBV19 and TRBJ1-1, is DGGITQSPKYLFRKEGQNVTLSCEQNLNHDAMYWYRQDPGQGLRLIYYSQIVNDFQKGDIAEGYSVSREKKESFPLTVTSAQKNPTAFYLCASRFYGGTGAGNTEAFFGQGTRLTVV.

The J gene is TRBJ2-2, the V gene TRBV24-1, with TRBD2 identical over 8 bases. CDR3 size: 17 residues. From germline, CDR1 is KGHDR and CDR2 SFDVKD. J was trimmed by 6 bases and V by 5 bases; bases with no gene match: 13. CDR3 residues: CATSAHRREEGAGELFF. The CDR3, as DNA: TGTGCCACCAGTGCGCATCGGCGGGAGGAGGGGGCCGGGGAGCTGTTTTTT.

The DNA for the CDR3 is TGTGCCAGCAGGACGGTGGCCTACGAGCAGTACTTC. Protein product: CASRTVAYEQYF. This sequence joins TRBV2 and TRBJ2-7, with unresolved D. V lost 6 bases and J lost 2, with 8 bases in between. Germline V gives CDR1 SNHLY, CDR2 FYNNEI. The CDR3 is 12 amino acids. The whole variable domain, filled in from reference TRBV2 and TRBJ2-7, reads EPEVTQTPSHQVTQMGQEVILRCVPISNHLYFYWYRQILGQKVEFLVSFYNNEISEKSEIFDDQFSVERPDGSNFTLKIRSTKLEDSAMYFCASRTVAYEQYFGPGTRLTVT.

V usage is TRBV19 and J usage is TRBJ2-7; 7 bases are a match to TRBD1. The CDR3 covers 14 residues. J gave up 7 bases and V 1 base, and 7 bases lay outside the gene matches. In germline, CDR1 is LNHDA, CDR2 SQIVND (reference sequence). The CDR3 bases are TGTGCCAGTAGTATAGCCGGACAGGTAGGGGAGCAGTACTTC. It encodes CASSIAGQVGEQYF.

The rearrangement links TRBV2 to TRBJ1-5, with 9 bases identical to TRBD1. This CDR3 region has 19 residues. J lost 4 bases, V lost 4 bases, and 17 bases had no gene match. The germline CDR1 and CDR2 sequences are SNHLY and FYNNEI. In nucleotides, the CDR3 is TGTGCCAGCAGTGGATACTACTTACAGGGGGCGTTGCGTAATCAGCCCCAGCATTTT. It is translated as CASSGYYLQGALRNQPQHF.

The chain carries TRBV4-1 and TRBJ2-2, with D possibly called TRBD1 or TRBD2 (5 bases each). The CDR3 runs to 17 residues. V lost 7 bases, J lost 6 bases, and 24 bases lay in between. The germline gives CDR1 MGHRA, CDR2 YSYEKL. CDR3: CASIRDPKRWVAGELFF. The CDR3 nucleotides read TGCGCCAGCATCCGGGACCCCAAGCGATGGGTAGCCGGGGAGCTGTTTTTT.

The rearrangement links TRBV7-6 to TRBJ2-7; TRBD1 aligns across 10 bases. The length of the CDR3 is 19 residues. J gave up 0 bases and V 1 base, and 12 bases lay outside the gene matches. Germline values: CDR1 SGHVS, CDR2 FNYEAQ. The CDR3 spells CASSLGRRDRGFGSYEQYF. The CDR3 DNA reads TGTGCCAGCAGCTTAGGAAGGCGGGACAGGGGATTTGGCTCCTACGAGCAGTACTTC.

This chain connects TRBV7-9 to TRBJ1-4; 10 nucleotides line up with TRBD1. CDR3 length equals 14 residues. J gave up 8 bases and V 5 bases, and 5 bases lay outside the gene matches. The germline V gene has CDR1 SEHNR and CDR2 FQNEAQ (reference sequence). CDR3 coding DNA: TGTGCCAGCAGCCCAGGACAGGGGGAAGAAAAACTGTTTTTT. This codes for CASSPGQGEEKLFF.

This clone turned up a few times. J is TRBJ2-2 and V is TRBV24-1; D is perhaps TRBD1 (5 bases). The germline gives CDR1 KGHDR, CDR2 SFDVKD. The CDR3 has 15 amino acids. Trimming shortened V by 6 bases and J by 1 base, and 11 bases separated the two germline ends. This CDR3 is CATSRSQENTGELFF. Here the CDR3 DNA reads TGTGCCACCAGTCGTTCACAGGAGAACACCGGGGAGCTGTTTTTT.

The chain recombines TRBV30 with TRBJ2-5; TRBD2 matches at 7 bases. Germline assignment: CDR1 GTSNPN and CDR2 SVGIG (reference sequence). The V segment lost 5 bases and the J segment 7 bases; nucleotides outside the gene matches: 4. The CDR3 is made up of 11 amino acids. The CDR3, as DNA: TGTGCCTGGCGCGGGAGCGTGACCCAGTACTTC. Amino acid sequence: CAWRGSVTQYF.

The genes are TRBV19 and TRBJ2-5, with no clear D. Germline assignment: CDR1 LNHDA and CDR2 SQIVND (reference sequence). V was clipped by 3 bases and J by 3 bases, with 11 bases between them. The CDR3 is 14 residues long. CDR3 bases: TGTGCCAGTAGTATTGGCAGCATTAAAGAGACCCAGTACTTC. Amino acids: CASSIGSIKETQYF.

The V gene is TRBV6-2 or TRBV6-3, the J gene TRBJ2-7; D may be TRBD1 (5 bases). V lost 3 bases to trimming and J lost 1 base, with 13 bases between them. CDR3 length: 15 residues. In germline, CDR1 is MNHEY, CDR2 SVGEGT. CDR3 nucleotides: TGTGCCAGCAGTTATAGTTCGACAGCTTCCTACGAGCAGTACTTC. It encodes CASSYSSTASYEQYF.

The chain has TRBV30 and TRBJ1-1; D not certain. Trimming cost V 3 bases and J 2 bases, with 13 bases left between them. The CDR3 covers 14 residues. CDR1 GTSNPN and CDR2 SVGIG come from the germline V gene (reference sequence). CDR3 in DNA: TGTGCCTGGAGGGTAATAGAATTTAACACTGAAGCTTTCTTT. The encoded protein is CAWRVIEFNTEAFF.

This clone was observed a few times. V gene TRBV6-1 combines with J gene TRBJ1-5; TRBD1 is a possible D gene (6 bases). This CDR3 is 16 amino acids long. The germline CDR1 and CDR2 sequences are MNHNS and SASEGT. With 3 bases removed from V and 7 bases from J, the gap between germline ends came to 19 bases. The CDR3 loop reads CASSEPLQGVWQPQHF. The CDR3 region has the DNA TGTGCCAGCAGTGAGCCACTACAGGGTGTTTGGCAGCCCCAGCATTTT.

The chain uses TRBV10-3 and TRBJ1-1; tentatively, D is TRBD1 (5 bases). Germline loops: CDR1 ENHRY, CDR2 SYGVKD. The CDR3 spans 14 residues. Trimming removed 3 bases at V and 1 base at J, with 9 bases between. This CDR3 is CAISERTPNTEAFF. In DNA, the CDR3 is TGTGCCATCAGTGAACGGACACCGAACACTGAAGCTTTCTTT.

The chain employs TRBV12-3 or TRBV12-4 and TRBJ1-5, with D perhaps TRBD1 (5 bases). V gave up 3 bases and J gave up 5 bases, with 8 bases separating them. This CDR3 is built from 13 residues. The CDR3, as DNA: TGTGCCAGCAGTTTTACGGGGGATCAGCCCCAGCATTTT. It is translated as CASSFTGDQPQHF.

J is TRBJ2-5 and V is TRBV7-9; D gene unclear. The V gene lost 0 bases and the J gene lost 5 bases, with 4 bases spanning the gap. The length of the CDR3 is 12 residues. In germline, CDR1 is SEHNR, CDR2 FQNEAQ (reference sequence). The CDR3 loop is CASSLALETQYF. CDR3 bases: TGTGCCAGCAGCTTAGCGTTGGAGACCCAGTACTTC.

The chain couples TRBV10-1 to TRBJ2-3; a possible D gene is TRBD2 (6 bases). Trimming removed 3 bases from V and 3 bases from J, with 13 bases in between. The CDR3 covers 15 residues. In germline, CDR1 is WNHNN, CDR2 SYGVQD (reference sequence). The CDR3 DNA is TGCGCCAGCAGTGACAGGACGGGAGTAACAGATACGCAGTATTTT. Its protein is CASSDRTGVTDTQYF.